Presented here are 5 T cell receptor beta chains from one specimen sequenced in a study of T-cell memory formation after mild COVID-19. Each CDR3 protein gets one entry after TCRdb re-called the 5' RACE reads with MiXCR. The sample includes some 350,000 distinct CDR3 sequences, roughly 13% of them seen just once. Input material: PBMCs or a T cell subset sorted from them (not recorded which). These receptors all stem from a man between 18 and 29 years old who had mild COVID-19 (a few samples of this study predate the infection). Cell type and time point are not known.

The V call is TRBV19, the J call TRBJ2-5; tentative D call: TRBD1 (6 bases). The germline V gene encodes CDR1 LNHDA and CDR2 SQIVND (reference sequence). V was trimmed by 9 bases and J by 7 bases, leaving 15 bases between them. This CDR3 comprises 12 residues. CDR3 nucleotides: TGTGCCAGCCGCACTTCGACAGGGACCCAGTACTTC. It yields the protein CASRTSTGTQYF. Based on the CDR3 plus reference TRBV19 and TRBJ2-5, the full variable domain is DGGITQSPKYLFRKEGQNVTLSCEQNLNHDAMYWYRQDPGQGLRLIYYSQIVNDFQKGDIAEGYSVSREKKESFPLTVTSAQKNPTAFYLCASRTSTGTQYFGPGTRLLVL.

There are a few counts of this clonotype. The rearrangement links TRBV7-9 to TRBJ1-2, with D maybe TRBD1 (6 bases). With 4 bases removed from V and 4 bases from J, the gap between germline ends came to 10 bases. The V gene's germline CDR1 is SEHNR and CDR2 FQNEAQ (reference sequence). This CDR3 spans 13 amino acids. The CDR3 sequence: CASSYGGRYGYTF. CDR3 DNA: TGTGCCAGCAGCTATGGGGGGCGCTATGGCTACACCTTC.

Notes on this clonotype: Relative to the germline gene, one junction end is altered; a read error may explain this. V and J are TRBV3-1 and TRBJ1-2; 7 bases align to TRBD1. The V gene's germline CDR1 is LGHDT and CDR2 YNNKEL (reference sequence). The length of the CDR3 is 11 residues. Here the CDR3 reads CASSQGGGYTF. The CDR3 coding sequence is TGCGCCAGCAGCCAGGGGGGCGGCTACACCTTC.

The genes are TRBV7-6 and TRBJ2-1; D may be TRBD1 (6 bases). The CDR3 length is 15 residues. Trimming cost V 5 bases and J 10 bases, with 21 bases left between them. Germline V CDR1 and CDR2: SGHVS, FNYEAQ. The CDR3 loop is CASSPPSTGSREQFF. Here the CDR3 DNA reads TGTGCCAGCAGCCCTCCATCGACAGGCAGTAGAGAGCAGTTCTTC.

This clonotype was recorded at least ten times. The V call is TRBV5-1, the J call TRBJ2-2; D is ambiguous. Deletions cut 0 bases from V and 4 bases from J, with 4 bases between. This CDR3 has 13 residues. From germline, CDR1 is SGHRS and CDR2 YFSETQ. Here the CDR3 DNA reads TGCGCCAGCAGCTTGGGGTTCACCGGGGAGCTGTTTTTT. Its translation is CASSLGFTGELFF.